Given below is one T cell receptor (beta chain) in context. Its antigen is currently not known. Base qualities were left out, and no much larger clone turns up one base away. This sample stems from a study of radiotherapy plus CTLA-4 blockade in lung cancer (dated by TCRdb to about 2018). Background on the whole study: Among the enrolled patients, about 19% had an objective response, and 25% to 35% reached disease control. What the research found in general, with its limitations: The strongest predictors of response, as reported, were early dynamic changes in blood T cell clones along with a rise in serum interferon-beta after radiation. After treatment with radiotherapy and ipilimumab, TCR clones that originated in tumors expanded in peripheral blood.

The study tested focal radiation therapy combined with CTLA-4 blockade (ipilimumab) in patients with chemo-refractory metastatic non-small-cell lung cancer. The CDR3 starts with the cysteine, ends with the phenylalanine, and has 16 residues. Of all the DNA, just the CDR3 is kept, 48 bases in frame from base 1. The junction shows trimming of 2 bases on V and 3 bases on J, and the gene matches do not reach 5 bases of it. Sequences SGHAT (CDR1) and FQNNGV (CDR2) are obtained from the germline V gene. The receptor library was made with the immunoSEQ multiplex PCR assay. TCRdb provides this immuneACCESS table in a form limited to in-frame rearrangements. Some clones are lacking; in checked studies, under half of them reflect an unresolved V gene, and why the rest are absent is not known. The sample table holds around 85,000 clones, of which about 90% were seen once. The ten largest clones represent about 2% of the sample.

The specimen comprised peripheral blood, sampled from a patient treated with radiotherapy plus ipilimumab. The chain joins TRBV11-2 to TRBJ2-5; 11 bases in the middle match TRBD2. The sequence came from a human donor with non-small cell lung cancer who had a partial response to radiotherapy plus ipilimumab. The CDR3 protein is CASSLSPSGRKETQYF. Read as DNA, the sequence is TGTGCCAGCAGCTTATCCCCTAGCGGGAGGAAAGAGACCCAGTACTTC.